Listed below are T cell receptor beta chains from one sample, sequenced in a study of blood T cell repertoires in COVID-19. Data came from immunoSEQ multiplex PCR; TCRdb stores just in-frame clones and leaves some out. Of roughly 20,000 clones listed, 91% are singletons. Sequencing was performed on peripheral blood. These receptors were taken from a man in his sixties or seventies with active COVID-19. Both conserved end residues are part of each CDR3. A D gene is named only where the DNA matches it firmly. Only part of the rows carry a size: once, few, many, or a class if the clone is expanded.

d_call | clone_size | cdr3_length | j_call | v_call | cdr3_nt | cdr3_aa
- | once | 15 | TRBJ2-5 | TRBV18 | TGTGCCAGCTCACCATTGAGGGAAGGGCAAGAGACCCAGTACTTC | CASSPLREGQETQYF
TRBD1 | - | 17 | TRBJ1-1 | TRBV4-3 | TGCGCCAGCAGCCCCGACAGGGGATGGGCAGAGGGAACTGAAGCTTTCTTT | CASSPDRGWAEGTEAFF
TRBD2 | - | 16 | TRBJ2-3 | TRBV6-5 | TGTGCCAGCAGTTACAAGACTAGCGGGGGGTCCAAAACGCAGTATTTT | CASSYKTSGGSKTQYF
- | - | 15 | TRBJ2-5 | TRBV5-4 | TGTGCCAGCAGCTTGGGGCCAACCACCCAAGAGACCCAGTACTTC | CASSLGPTTQETQYF
TRBD1 | - | 15 | TRBJ1-2 | TRBV6-2/TRBV6-3 | TGTGCCAGCAGTATACCCGGGACAGGGGTTGCCGGCTACACCTTC | CASSIPGTGVAGYTF
- | - | 17 | TRBJ1-3 | TRBV7-9 | TGTGCCAGCAGCCCCTATCCTTGGGGGGACTCTGGAAACACCATATATTTT | CASSPYPWGDSGNTIYF
- | few | 16 | TRBJ1-6 | TRBV5-6 | TGTGCCAGCAGCTTGTCGGGTGGGGCTTATAATTCACCCCTCCACTTT | CASSLSGGAYNSPLHF
- | - | 13 | TRBJ2-5 | TRBV6-2/TRBV6-3 | TGTGCCAGCAGTCGGACAATCCAAGAGACCCAGTACTTC | CASSRTIQETQYF
- | - | 14 | TRBJ1-1 | TRBV5-4 | TGTGCCAGCAGCTTGAAGGGGACAACGGATGAAGCTTTCTTT | CASSLKGTTDEAFF
TRBD1 | - | 15 | TRBJ1-2 | TRBV10-3 | TGTGCCATCAGTGGTGGGACAGGACATAACTATGGCTACACCTTC | CAISGGTGHNYGYTF
- | - | 13 | TRBJ1-2 | TRBV7-2 | TGTGCCAGCAGTAGTCGGGGGGGCTATGGCTACACCTTC | CASSSRGGYGYTF
- | - | 15 | TRBJ2-7 | TRBV6-5 | TGTGCCAGCAGTTACTCAGGGGCGCGCTCCTACGAGCAGTACTTC | CASSYSGARSYEQYF
- | - | 16 | TRBJ1-1 | TRBV15 | TGTGCCACCAGCACCCGCCGAGGGGGGGGGAACACTGAAGCTTTCTTT | CATSTRRGGGNTEAFF
TRBD2 | - | 15 | TRBJ2-1 | TRBV19 | TGTGCCAGTAGGGGACTAGCGGGAGGAATCAATGAGCAGTTCTTC | CASRGLAGGINEQFF
- | - | 13 | TRBJ2-7 | TRBV7-9 | TGTGCCAGCAGCTTAGCCTCGGACAGTTCAAGGTACTTC | CASSLASDSSRYF
- | - | 13 | TRBJ1-2 | TRBV30 | TGTGCCTGGAGCGACAGCGTCTTGGGGGGCTACACCTTC | CAWSDSVLGGYTF
- | - | 15 | TRBJ2-2 | TRBV29-1 | TGCAGCGTTGGGGGCGGGACGGCAAACACCGGGGAGCTGTTTTTT | CSVGGGTANTGELFF
- | - | 17 | TRBJ1-2 | TRBV19 | TGTGCCAGCCTCCAAAGGGGAAACTCCGCCGCTAACTATGGCTACACCTTC | CASLQRGNSAANYGYTF
- | - | 13 | TRBJ1-5 | TRBV4-3 | TGCGCCAGCAGCCAATACTTTAATCAGCCCCAGCATTTT | CASSQYFNQPQHF
- | - | 13 | TRBJ1-4 | TRBV5-8 | TGTGCCAGCAATCGGGGGATTAATGAAAAACTGTTTTTT | CASNRGINEKLFF
- | once | 17 | TRBJ2-2 | TRBV28 | TGTGCCAGCAGTTTACTACTGGGACAAGGGGGCACCGGGGAGCTGTTTTTT | CASSLLLGQGGTGELFF
TRBD1 | - | 15 | TRBJ1-3 | TRBV7-2 | TGTGCCAGCAGAGTAGACAGGGGGCCCGGAAACACCATATATTTT | CASRVDRGPGNTIYF
- | - | 13 | TRBJ1-1 | TRBV7-7 | TGTGCCAGCAGCTTAGAACGGGGTACTGAAGCTTTCTTT | CASSLERGTEAFF
TRBD1 | - | 13 | TRBJ1-4 | TRBV2 | TGTGCCAGCCGGGACAGGGGGAATGAAAAACTGTTTTTT | CASRDRGNEKLFF
- | - | 15 | TRBJ1-6 | TRBV4-1 | TGCGCCAGCAGCCAAGTCTTGGACTCTGAATTTTCCCTCCACTTT | CASSQVLDSEFSLHF
- | - | 18 | TRBJ2-1 | TRBV4-3 | TGCGCCAGCAGCCAAGAATTGGGACTCTCTAGCTCCTACAATGAGCAGTTCTTC | CASSQELGLSSSYNEQFF
- | - | 15 | TRBJ2-2 | TRBV6-5 | TGTGCCAGCAGTTCCTCTGGGGGGAGCACCGGGGAGCTGTTTTTT | CASSSSGGSTGELFF
- | - | 13 | TRBJ1-5 | TRBV30 | TGTGCCTGGACCTTAGGGGGGGGACAGCCCCAGCATTTT | CAWTLGGGQPQHF
TRBD1 | few | 14 | TRBJ2-5 | TRBV19 | TGTGCCAGTAGTATTCAGGGGGTCCAAGAGACCCAGTACTTC | CASSIQGVQETQYF
TRBD1 | - | 12 | TRBJ1-1 | TRBV6-2/TRBV6-3 | TGTGCCAGCAGTTACTCGACAGGGCAAGCTTTCTTT | CASSYSTGQAFF
TRBD1 | - | 14 | TRBJ1-6 | TRBV30 | TGTGCCTGGAGTAGAGGGACAGTTAATTCACCCCTCCACTTT | CAWSRGTVNSPLHF
TRBD1 | - | 16 | TRBJ1-5 | TRBV19 | TGTGCCAGTAGGCTATCCGGGACAGTTAGCAATCAGCCCCAGCATTTT | CASRLSGTVSNQPQHF
- | - | 17 | TRBJ1-1 | TRBV6-4 | TGTGCCAGCAGCGCCACTTATACAGGGTCGAGAAACACTGAAGCTTTCTTT | CASSATYTGSRNTEAFF
TRBD2 | - | 14 | TRBJ2-7 | TRBV18 | TGTGCCAGCTCACGAAGCGGGATCCTGTACGAGCAGTACTTC | CASSRSGILYEQYF
- | - | 16 | TRBJ2-1 | TRBV18 | TGTGCCAGCTCACCAGTCCCGACACAGGGGAGGAATGAGCAGTTCTTC | CASSPVPTQGRNEQFF
- | once | 13 | TRBJ1-1 | TRBV7-2 | TGTGCCAGCAGCAAGACAGGGAACACTGAAGCTTTCTTT | CASSKTGNTEAFF
- | - | 11 | TRBJ1-2 | TRBV20-1 | TGCAGTGCTGATTACCTAGGTGGCTACACCTTC | CSADYLGGYTF
TRBD2 | - | 14 | TRBJ2-3 | TRBV6-2/TRBV6-3 | TGTGCCAGCAGTGACCAGGGCTGGGGGGGGTCGCAGTATTTT | CASSDQGWGGSQYF
TRBD1 | - | 14 | TRBJ1-4 | TRBV7-2 | TGTGCCAGCAGCCCGACAGGGGTCGTCGGAAAACTGTTTTTT | CASSPTGVVGKLFF
- | - | 12 | TRBJ2-7 | TRBV7-2 | TGTGCCAGCAGGGGGGACATCTACGAGCAGTACTTC | CASRGDIYEQYF
- | - | 15 | TRBJ1-6 | TRBV7-9 | TGTGCCAGCAGCTTAGACCCGGGAAGCGGCTCACCCCTCCACTTT | CASSLDPGSGSPLHF
- | - | 14 | TRBJ1-1 | TRBV18 | TGTGCCAGCTCACTCCCACCCGACAGCTTTGAAGCTTTCTTT | CASSLPPDSFEAFF
TRBD1 | once | 15 | TRBJ1-2 | TRBV13 | TGTGCCAGCAGCTCCGGACAGGGGACGGGTTATGGCTACACCTTC | CASSSGQGTGYGYTF
- | - | 13 | TRBJ2-7 | TRBV28 | TGTGCCAGCAGTTTCCCAGGGGGGAACGAGCAGTACTTC | CASSFPGGNEQYF
- | - | 13 | TRBJ1-1 | TRBV9 | TGTGCCAGCACCGGACCGGGAGAGACTGAAGCTTTCTTT | CASTGPGETEAFF